The T cell receptor beta chain described here comes from a study of T cells of healthy individuals. TCRdb analysed the 5' RACE reads with MiXCR anew, one entry per CDR3 protein. The sample holds 63,000 or so distinct CDR3 sequences, around 15% seen once. Ten or more counts support this clonotype. The germline V gene has CDR1 SQVTM and CDR2 ANQGSEA. The CDR3 runs 15 residues. Trimming stripped 4 bases from V and 8 bases from J, with 23 bases between. The clonotype comes from a human donor in good health. The rearrangement links TRBV29-1 to TRBJ1-2; D possibly corresponds to TRBD1 (6 bases). Written as DNA, the CDR3 is TGCAGCGTTGTTACGCTTGGGCAGGGAGGGGGAGGCTACACCTTC. Its protein product is CSVVTLGQGGGGYTF.